This T cell receptor (beta chain) was found in a study of shared clonotypes between healthy human individuals. Per the germline V gene, CDR1 is SGHNT and CDR2 is YENEEA. The CDR3 spans 14 residues. Trimming removed 8 bases from V and 3 bases from J; junction bases left unmatched: 6. Naive CD8 cells lacked CD45RO, underwent positive selection for CCR7 and left out terminally differentiated effector memory CD45RA+ cells. The method was immunoSEQ multiplex PCR; TCRdb's version includes in-frame clones alone and lacks a portion of them. The sample has roughly 810,000 clones, about 96% seen once. This sequence was found in a man aged 30-40 years in good health. The gene calls are TRBV11-3 and TRBJ1-3, with TRBD1 matching over 8 bases. The sequenced material came from naive CD8+ T cells sorted from blood. CDR3 DNA sequence: TGTGCCAGCGGGTCAGGGGGCTTTGGAAACACCATATATTTT. It translates to CASGSGGFGNTIYF. The variable domain in full, completed from reference TRBV11-3 and TRBJ1-3, reads EAGVVQSPRYKIIEKKQPVAFWCNPISGHNTLYWYLQNLGQGPELLIRYENEEAVDDSQLPKDRFSAERLKGVDSTLKIQPAELGDSAVYLCASGSGGFGNTIYFGEGSWLTVV.